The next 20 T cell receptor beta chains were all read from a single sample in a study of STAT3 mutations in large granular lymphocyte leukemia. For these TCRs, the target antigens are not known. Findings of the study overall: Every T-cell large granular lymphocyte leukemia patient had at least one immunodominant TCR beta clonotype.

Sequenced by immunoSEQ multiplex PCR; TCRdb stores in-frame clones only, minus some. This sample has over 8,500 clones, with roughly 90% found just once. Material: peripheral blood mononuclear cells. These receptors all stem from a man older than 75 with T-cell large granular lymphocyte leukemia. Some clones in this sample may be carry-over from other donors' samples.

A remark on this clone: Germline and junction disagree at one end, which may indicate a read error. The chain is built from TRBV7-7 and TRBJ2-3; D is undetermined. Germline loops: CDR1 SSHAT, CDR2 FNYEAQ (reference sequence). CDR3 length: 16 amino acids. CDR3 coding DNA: TGTGCTAGCACGAAGGCGAAGGGCAGCCCTCGGGATACGCAGTATTTT. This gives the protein CASTKAKGSPRDTQYF.

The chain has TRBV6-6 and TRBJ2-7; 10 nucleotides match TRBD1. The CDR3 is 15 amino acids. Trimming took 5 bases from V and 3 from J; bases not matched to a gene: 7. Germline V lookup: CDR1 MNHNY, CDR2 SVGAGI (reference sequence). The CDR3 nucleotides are TGTGCCAGCAGTGATAGGGGACAGGGGCTCTACGAGCAGTACTTC. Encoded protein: CASSDRGQGLYEQYF.

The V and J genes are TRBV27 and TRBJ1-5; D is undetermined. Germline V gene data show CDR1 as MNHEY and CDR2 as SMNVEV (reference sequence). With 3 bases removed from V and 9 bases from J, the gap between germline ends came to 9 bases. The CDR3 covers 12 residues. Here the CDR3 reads CASSFQSGPQHF. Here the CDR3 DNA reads TGTGCCAGCAGTTTCCAAAGCGGGCCCCAGCATTTT.

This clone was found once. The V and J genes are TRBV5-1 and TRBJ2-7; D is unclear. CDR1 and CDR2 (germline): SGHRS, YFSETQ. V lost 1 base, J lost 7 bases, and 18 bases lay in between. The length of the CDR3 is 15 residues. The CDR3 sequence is CASSLRGTSTEEQYF. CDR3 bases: TGCGCCAGCAGCTTGAGAGGTACGTCGACTGAGGAGCAGTACTTC.

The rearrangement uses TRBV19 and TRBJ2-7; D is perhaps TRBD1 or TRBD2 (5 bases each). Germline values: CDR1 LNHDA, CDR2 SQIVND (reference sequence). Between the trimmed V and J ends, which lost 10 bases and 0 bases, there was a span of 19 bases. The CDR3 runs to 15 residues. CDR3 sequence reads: CATSDGDATSYEQYF. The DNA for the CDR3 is TGTGCCACCTCTGACGGGGACGCCACCTCCTACGAGCAGTACTTC.

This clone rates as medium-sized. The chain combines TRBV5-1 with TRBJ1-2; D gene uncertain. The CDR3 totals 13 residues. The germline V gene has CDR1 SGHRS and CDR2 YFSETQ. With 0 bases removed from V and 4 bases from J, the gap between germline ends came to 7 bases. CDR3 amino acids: CASSLGGSYGYTF. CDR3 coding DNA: TGCGCCAGCAGCTTGGGTGGTAGCTATGGCTACACCTTC.

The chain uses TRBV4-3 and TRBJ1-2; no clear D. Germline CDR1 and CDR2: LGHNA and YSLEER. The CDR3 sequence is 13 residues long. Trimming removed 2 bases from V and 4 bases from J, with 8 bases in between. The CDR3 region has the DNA TGCGCCAGCAGCCAAACACGAGCCTATGGCTACACCTTC. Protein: CASSQTRAYGYTF.

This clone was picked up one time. CDR3 amino acids: CASSFWTSGGALSTYEQYF. CDR3 sequence (DNA): TGTGCCAGCAGCTTCTGGACTAGCGGGGGGGCATTGTCAACCTACGAGCAGTACTTC. V and J are TRBV13 and TRBJ2-7, with TRBD2 identical over 15 bases. Germline values: CDR1 PRHDT, CDR2 FYEKMQ (reference sequence). V was clipped by 3 bases and J by 2 bases; unmatched bases: 11. This CDR3 is built from 19 residues.

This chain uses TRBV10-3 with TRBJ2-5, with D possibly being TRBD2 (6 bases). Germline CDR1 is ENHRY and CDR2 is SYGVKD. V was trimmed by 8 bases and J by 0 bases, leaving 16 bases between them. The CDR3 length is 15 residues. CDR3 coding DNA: TGTGCCATCGCCTCCGGGACTGAGTACCAAGAGACCCAGTACTTC. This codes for CAIASGTEYQETQYF.

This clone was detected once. CDR3 sequence reads: CASSLQGADQPQHF. The CDR3 nucleotides read TGTGCCAGCAGCCTACAGGGTGCTGATCAGCCCCAGCATTTT. The chain combines TRBV5-4 with TRBJ1-5, with a possible D match to TRBD1 (6 bases). V gave up 4 bases and J gave up 5 bases, with 13 bases separating them. This CDR3 region has 14 residues. CDR1 is SGHNT and CDR2 is YYREEE in the germline V gene (reference sequence). The full variable domain, in which reference TRBV5-4 and TRBJ1-5 provide the parts outside the CDR3, is ETGVTQSPTHLIKTRGQQVTLRCSSQSGHNTVSWYQQALGQGPQFIFQYYREEENGRGNFPPRFSGLQFPNYSSELNVNALELDDSALYLCASSLQGADQPQHFGDGTRLSIL.

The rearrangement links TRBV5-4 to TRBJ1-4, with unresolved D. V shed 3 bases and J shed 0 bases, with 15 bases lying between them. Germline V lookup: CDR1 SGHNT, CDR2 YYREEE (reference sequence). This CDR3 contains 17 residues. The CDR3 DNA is TGTGCCAGCAGCTCTGGGTCGATTGGGGCAACTAATGAAAAACTGTTTTTT. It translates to CASSSGSIGATNEKLFF.

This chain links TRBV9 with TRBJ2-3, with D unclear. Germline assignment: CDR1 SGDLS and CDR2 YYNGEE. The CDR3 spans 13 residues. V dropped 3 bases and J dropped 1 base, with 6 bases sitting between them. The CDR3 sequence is CASSAVGTDTQYF. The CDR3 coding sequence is TGTGCCAGCAGCGCGGTGGGCACAGATACGCAGTATTTT. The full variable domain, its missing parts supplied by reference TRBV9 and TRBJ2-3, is DSGVTQTPKHLITATGQRVTLRCSPRSGDLSVYWYQQSLDQGLQFLIQYYNGEERAKGNILERFSAQQFPDLHSELNLSSLELGDSALYFCASSAVGTDTQYFGPGTRLTVL.

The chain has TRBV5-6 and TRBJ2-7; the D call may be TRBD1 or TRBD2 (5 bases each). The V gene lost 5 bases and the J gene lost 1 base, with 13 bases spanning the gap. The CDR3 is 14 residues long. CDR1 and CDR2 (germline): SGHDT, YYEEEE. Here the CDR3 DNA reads TGTGCCAGCAGAAGGACCGGGACGTCCTACGAGCAGTACTTC. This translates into CASRRTGTSYEQYF.

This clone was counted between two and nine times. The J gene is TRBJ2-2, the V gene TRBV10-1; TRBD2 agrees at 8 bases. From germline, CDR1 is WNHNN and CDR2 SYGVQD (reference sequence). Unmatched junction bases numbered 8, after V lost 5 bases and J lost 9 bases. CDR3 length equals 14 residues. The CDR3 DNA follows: TGCGCCAGCAGTCGTAGCGGGGAGGAGTGGGAGCTGTTTTTT. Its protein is CASSRSGEEWELFF.

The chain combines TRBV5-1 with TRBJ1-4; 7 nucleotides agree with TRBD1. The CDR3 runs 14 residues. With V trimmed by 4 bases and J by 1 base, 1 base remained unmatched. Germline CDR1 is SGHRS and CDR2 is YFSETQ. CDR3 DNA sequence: TGCGCCAGCAGCCGGACAGGAACTAATGAAAAACTGTTTTTT. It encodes CASSRTGTNEKLFF.

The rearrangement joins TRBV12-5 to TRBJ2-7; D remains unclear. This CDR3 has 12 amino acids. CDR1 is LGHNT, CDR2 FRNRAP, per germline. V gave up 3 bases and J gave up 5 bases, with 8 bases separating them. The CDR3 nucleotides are TGTGCTAGTGGTTTCGGGTTTGACGAGCAGTACTTC. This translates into CASGFGFDEQYF.

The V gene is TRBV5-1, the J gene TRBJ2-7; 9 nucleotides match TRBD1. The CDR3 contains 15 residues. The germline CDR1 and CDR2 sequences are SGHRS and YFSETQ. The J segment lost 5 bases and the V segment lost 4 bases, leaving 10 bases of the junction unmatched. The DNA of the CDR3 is TGCGCCAGCAGCGCGGACAGGGGTTTTGAGGACGAGCAGTACTTC. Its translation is CASSADRGFEDEQYF.

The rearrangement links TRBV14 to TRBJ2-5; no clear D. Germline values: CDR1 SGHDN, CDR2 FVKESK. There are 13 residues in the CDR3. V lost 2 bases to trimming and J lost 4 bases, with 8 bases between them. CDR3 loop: CASSQRPRETQYF. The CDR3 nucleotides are TGTGCCAGCAGCCAACGGCCTAGAGAGACCCAGTACTTC.

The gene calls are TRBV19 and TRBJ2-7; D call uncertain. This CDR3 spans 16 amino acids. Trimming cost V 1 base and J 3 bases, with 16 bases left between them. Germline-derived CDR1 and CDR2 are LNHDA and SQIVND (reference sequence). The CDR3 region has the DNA TGTGCCAGTAGTATAGTTGCGTCAGCCTACCTCTACGAGCAGTACTTC. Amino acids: CASSIVASAYLYEQYF.

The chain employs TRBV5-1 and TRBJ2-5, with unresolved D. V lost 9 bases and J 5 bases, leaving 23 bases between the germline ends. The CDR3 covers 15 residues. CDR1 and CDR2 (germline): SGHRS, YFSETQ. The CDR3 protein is CATKNGGLVGETQYF. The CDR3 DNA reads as TGCGCCACGAAGAATGGCGGTTTGGTGGGTGAGACCCAGTACTTC.